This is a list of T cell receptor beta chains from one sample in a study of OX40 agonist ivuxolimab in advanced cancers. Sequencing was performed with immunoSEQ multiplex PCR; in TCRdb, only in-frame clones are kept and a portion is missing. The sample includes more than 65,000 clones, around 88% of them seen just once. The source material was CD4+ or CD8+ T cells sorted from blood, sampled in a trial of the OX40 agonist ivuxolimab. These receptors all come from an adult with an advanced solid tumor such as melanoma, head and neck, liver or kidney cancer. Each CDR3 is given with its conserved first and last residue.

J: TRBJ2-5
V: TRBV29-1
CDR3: CSAHGGLEQETQYF

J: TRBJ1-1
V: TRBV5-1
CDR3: CASSLEGQGTTEAFF

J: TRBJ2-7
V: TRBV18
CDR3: CASSPGQGPYEQYF

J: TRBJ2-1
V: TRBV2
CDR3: CASSSTSGGVNEQFF

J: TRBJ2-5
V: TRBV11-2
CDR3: CASSLQRHLKETQYF

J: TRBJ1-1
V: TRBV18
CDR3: CASSPPNRQPSEAFF

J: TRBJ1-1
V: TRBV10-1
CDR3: CASSEIGGRNTEAFF

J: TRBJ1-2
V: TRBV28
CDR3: CASSFIKGWNYGYTF

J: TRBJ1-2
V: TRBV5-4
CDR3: CASSLLGGDGYTF

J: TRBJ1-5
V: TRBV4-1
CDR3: CASSQEGGPGQPQHF

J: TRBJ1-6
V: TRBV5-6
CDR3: CASSLVDRDNSPLHF

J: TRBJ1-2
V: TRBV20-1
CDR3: CSAPDQGGYTF

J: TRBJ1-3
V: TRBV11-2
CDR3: CASSRRGVTGPGNTIYF

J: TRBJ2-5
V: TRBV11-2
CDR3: CASSSFGLVYETQYF

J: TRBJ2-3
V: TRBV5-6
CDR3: CASSPLAADTQYF

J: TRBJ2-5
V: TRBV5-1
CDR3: CASSPGRGRETQYF

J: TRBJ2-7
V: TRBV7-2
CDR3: CASSLSEGPYEQYF

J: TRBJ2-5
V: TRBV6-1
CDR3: CASRQGQGASETQYF

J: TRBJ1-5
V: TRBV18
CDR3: CASSLTDNQPQHF

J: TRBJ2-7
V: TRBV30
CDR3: CAWGVTYEQYF

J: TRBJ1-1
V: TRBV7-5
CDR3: CARSLRGQDFKNTEAFF

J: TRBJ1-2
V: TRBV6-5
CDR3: CASSDTGPRGGYTF

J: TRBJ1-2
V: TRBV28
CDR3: CASRKGTYGYTF

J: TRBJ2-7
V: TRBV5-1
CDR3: CASSSTSANYEQYF

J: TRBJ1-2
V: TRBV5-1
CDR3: CASSLGGTGDGYTF

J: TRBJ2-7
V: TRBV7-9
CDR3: CASSLPRNDNSYEQYF

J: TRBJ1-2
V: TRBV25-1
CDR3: CASSEPGTSNYGYTF

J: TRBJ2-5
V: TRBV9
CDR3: CASSVDSGGARETQYF

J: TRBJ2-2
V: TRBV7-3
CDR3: CASSNTYSLAGGSTGELFF

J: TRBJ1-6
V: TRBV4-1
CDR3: CASSQNTGSYNSPLHF

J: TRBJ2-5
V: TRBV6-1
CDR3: CASRGGLAVETQYF

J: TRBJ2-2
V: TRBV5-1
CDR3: CASSLGQWGTGELFF

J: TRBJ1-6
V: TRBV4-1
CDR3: CASSQDLGRKIYNSPLHF

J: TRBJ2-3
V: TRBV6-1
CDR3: CASSEFTDTQYF

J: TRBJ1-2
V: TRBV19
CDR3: CASSSGLTGGYTF

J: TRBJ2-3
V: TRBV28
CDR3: CASSSRLAGRDTQYF

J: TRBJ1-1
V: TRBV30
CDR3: CAWNLGQGARAFF

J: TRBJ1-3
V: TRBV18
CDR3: CASSPELTSSGNTIYF

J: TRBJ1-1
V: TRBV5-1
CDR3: CASSPQDTSTEAFF

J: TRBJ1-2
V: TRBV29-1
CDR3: CSVRSSGVLSYTF

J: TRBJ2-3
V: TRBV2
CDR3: CASSEEPESYTQYF

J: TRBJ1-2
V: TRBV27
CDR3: CASKNPTVNYGYTF

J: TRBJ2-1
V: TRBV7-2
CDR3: CASSFENNEQFF

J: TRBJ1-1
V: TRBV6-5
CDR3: CASSSVRGTEAFF

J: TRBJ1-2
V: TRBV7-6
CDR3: CASSAQGASYGYTF

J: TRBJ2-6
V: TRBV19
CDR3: CASRDIPSGANVLTF

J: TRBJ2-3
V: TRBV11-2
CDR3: CASSLSLAGGTDTQYF

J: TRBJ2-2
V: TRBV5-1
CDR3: CASSFGTRHDWDTGELFF

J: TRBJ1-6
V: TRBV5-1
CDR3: CASSPSKGSNSPLHF

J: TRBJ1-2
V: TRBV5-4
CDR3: CASSVWNKDLYGYTF

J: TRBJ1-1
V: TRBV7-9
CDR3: CASSRTDTEAFF

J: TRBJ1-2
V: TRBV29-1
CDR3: CSVGRQNYGYTF

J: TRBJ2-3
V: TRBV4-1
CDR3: CASSQDSTYDTQYF

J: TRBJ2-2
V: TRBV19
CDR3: CASSLRTSRSPGELFF